This T cell receptor (beta chain) was profiled in a study of T cell repertoires in cytomegalovirus infection. About the research overall: Indications came from public TCR beta signatures; they pointed to CMV infection and to a matching HLA type.

TCRdb analysed the reads with MiXCR anew, one entry per CDR3 protein. The table records over 250,000 distinct CDR3 sequences, more than 20% of them present only once. This clonotype was picked up a small number of times. Its target is not known. General study points: Dominating the ex vivo response were HLA-C-restricted CMV-specific TCR beta clonotypes. The cumulative frequency of public TCR beta families identified carriers of CMV plus the relevant HLA.

The receptor was isolated from a human donor in good health (CMV status not recorded). Some clones in this sample may be carry-over from other donors' samples. What was sequenced was PBMCs.

CDR3 coding DNA: TGTGCCAGCAGTGTTGGAGGCAGCACTGAAGCTTTCTTT. Amino acids: CASSVGGSTEAFF. This sequence joins TRBV2 and TRBJ1-1, with D hard to call. Germline V gives CDR1 SNHLY, CDR2 FYNNEI. Between the trimmed V and J ends, which lost 4 bases and 4 bases, there was a span of 10 bases. The CDR3 has 13 residues.